The 27 T cell receptor beta chains in this list originate from one sample, sequenced in a study of PD-L1 blockade in urothelial cancer. Data came from immunoSEQ multiplex PCR; TCRdb stores just in-frame clones and leaves some out. Counted here are about 88,000 clones, roughly 90% occurring once; the ten biggest clones make up roughly 10%. This material consisted of PBMCs, taken around atezolizumab (anti-PD-L1) treatment. The origin of the receptors is a man aged 60-69 years with urothelial cancer.

The V gene is TRBV5-4, the J gene TRBJ2-2; 7 bases align to TRBD2. Trimming at V came to 1 base and at J to 6 bases, leaving 6 bases not matched to a gene. The CDR3 length is 15 residues. Germline CDR1 and CDR2: SGHNT and YYREEE (reference sequence). This CDR3 reads CASSLRRGRAGELFF. The CDR3 bases are TGTGCCAGCAGCTTGAGGCGGGGGAGGGCCGGGGAGCTGTTTTTT.

This clone has just one count. This rearrangement joins TRBV7-3 to TRBJ2-1; D remains ambiguous. V shed 0 bases and J shed 4 bases, with 4 bases lying between them. The CDR3 spans 13 residues. CDR1 SGHTA and CDR2 FQGTGA come from the germline V gene. The CDR3 DNA sequence: TGTGCCAGCAGCTTAACAGAGTACAATGAGCAGTTCTTC. This sequence encodes CASSLTEYNEQFF.

The chain links TRBV5-5 to TRBJ2-7; the D is unclear. The V gene lost 0 bases and the J gene lost 6 bases, with 10 bases spanning the gap. The CDR3 totals 13 residues. CDR1 is SGHKS and CDR2 is YYEKEE in the germline V gene (reference sequence). Here the CDR3 DNA reads TGTGCCAGCAGCTTGGGAGCCCGCTTCGAGCAGTACTTC. Translating gives CASSLGARFEQYF.

J is TRBJ2-5 and V is TRBV19, with TRBD1 as a possible D gene (6 bases). The CDR3 consists of 13 residues. Germline V gene lookup returns CDR1 LNHDA and CDR2 SQIVND (reference sequence). V lost 6 bases to trimming and J lost 2 bases, with 10 bases between them. The CDR3 coding sequence is TGTGCCAGTAGCGAGACAGGTCAAGAGACCCAGTACTTC. Protein: CASSETGQETQYF.

The chain couples TRBV5-1 to TRBJ1-5; the match to TRBD1 covers 7 bases. The CDR3 spans 15 residues. The trim removed 0 bases at V and 1 base at J, leaving 1 base unmatched. Germline V lookup: CDR1 SGHRS, CDR2 YFSETQ. The chain's CDR3 is CASSLGQGSNQPQHF. For the CDR3, the DNA is TGCGCCAGCAGCTTGGGACAGGGAAGCAATCAGCCCCAGCATTTT.

The chain carries TRBV18 and TRBJ2-7; D gene unclear. Germline values: CDR1 KGHSH, CDR2 LQKENI. The CDR3 runs 15 residues. Trimming took off 6 bases at V and 7 bases at J, with 22 bases between the two ends. The CDR3 is CASSLDRYTETEQYF. In DNA form, the CDR3 reads TGTGCCAGCTCCCTTGATAGGTATACAGAGACGGAGCAGTACTTC.

CDR3 DNA: TGTGCCAGCAGCGAAGGGTCAGGGAACTATGGCTACACCTTC. Translated: CASSEGSGNYGYTF. The rearrangement uses TRBV9 and TRBJ1-2; tentatively, D is TRBD1 (5 bases). Trimming pared 3 bases from V and 2 bases from J, leaving 11 bases between. The CDR3 extends over 14 amino acids. Germline loops: CDR1 SGDLS, CDR2 YYNGEE.

The chain uses TRBV5-6 and TRBJ2-3; 9 positions match TRBD2. J lost 6 bases, V lost 4 bases, and 12 bases had no gene match. CDR3 length: 16 amino acids. CDR1 is SGHDT and CDR2 is YYEEEE in the germline V gene. CDR3 coding DNA: TGTGCCAGCAGCAGACTGATTAGCGGGAGCGCGGATACGCAGTATTTT. Protein sequence: CASSRLISGSADTQYF.

This chain connects TRBV6-4 to TRBJ2-7, with D possibly TRBD2 on 6 matching bases. The germline V gene encodes CDR1 MRHNA and CDR2 SNTAGT. The CDR3 length is 15 residues. Trimming took 4 bases from V and 4 from J, leaving 17 bases between them. The CDR3 DNA follows: TGTGCCAGCAGTGCTACGGGTAGCGGAATTTACGAGCAGTACTTC. Translated: CASSATGSGIYEQYF.

The chain links TRBV11-2 to TRBJ1-1; weak D call: TRBD1 (5 bases). The germline gives CDR1 SGHAT, CDR2 FQNNGV. With 5 bases removed from V and 0 bases from J, the gap between germline ends came to 13 bases. The CDR3 has 15 amino acids. CDR3 sequence: CASSPTAGVNTEAFF. CDR3 sequence (DNA): TGTGCCAGCAGCCCAACGGCGGGGGTGAACACTGAAGCTTTCTTT.

This chain uses TRBV7-2 with TRBJ2-7; 8 nucleotides match TRBD2. The CDR3 totals 14 residues. Per the germline V gene, CDR1 is SGHTA and CDR2 is FQGNSA. V lost 5 bases, J lost 2 bases, and 5 bases stayed unmatched. Here the CDR3 reads CASSLLAGTYEQYF. The CDR3 DNA reads as TGTGCCAGCAGCCTGTTAGCGGGGACCTACGAGCAGTACTTC.

This rearrangement joins TRBV7-8 to TRBJ2-2; perhaps TRBD1 as D (7 bases). The CDR3 spans 16 residues. V lost 3 bases, J lost 4 bases, and 15 bases lay in between. Germline lookup yields CDR1 SGHVS and CDR2 FQNEAQ. The CDR3 nucleotides read TGTGCCAGCAGCTTTCTTACAGGGGAGGTCACCGGGGAGCTGTTTTTT. The encoded protein is CASSFLTGEVTGELFF.

This clone was seen a single time. V is TRBV5-1 and J is TRBJ1-2; possible D gene TRBD1, 5 bases. Germline values: CDR1 SGHRS, CDR2 YFSETQ. This CDR3 is built from 14 residues. The V and J ends lost 3 bases and 5 bases respectively, with 14 bases between them. CDR3 coding DNA: TGCGCCAGCAGCTCCACGACGGGGGGGTATGGCTACACCTTC. Translation: CASSSTTGGYGYTF.

The chain links TRBV9 to TRBJ1-6; no clear D. The V and J ends lost 0 bases and 0 bases respectively, with 10 bases between them. CDR1 is SGDLS and CDR2 is YYNGEE in the germline V gene. This CDR3 is built from 17 residues. The CDR3 coding sequence is TGTGCCAGCAGCGTAGGGTCGGGGAGCTCCTATAATTCACCCCTCCACTTT. It is translated as CASSVGSGSSYNSPLHF.

The V gene is TRBV7-2, the J gene TRBJ2-5; 10 bases agree with TRBD2. This CDR3 region has 18 residues. Germline values: CDR1 SGHTA, CDR2 FQGNSA. Trimming cost V 3 bases and J 5 bases; bases outside gene matches: 15. CDR3 residues: CASSLGIGFSGRRETQYF. The CDR3 DNA reads as TGTGCCAGCAGCTTGGGGATCGGTTTTAGCGGGAGGAGGGAGACCCAGTACTTC.

The gene calls are TRBV9 and TRBJ2-5, with 8 bases lining up with TRBD2. V trimming: 4 bases; J trimming: 4 bases; junction bases outside the gene matches: 12. CDR1 and CDR2 (germline): SGDLS, YYNGEE. The length of the CDR3 is 16 residues. The CDR3, as DNA: TGTGCCAGCAGCCCTGCCGGGGGGGGGTTCGGAGAGACCCAGTACTTC. This encodes CASSPAGGGFGETQYF.

The V call is TRBV5-6, the J call TRBJ2-7; D call uncertain. Germline-derived CDR1 and CDR2 are SGHDT and YYEEEE. CDR3 length equals 14 residues. V lost 0 bases and J 2 bases, leaving 9 bases between the germline ends. In DNA, the CDR3 is TGTGCCAGCAGCTTGGGTCAGGCCACCTACGAGCAGTACTTC. This codes for CASSLGQATYEQYF.

The rearrangement links TRBV11-2 to TRBJ2-5, with D possibly TRBD2 on 5 matching bases. The V end was cut by 5 bases, the J end by 7 bases, with 14 bases between. Germline CDR1 reads SGHAT; CDR2 reads FQNNGV. The CDR3 runs 13 residues. The chain's CDR3 is CASSPRGRATQYF. CDR3 nucleotides: TGTGCCAGCAGCCCTCGGGGAAGGGCGACCCAGTACTTC. The whole variable domain, filled in from reference TRBV11-2 and TRBJ2-5, reads EAGVAQSPRYKIIEKRQSVAFWCNPISGHATLYWYQQILGQGPKLLIQFQNNGVVDDSQLPKDRFSAERLKGVDSTLKIQPAKLEDSAVYLCASSPRGRATQYFGPGTRLLVL.

The CDR3 DNA sequence: TGCGCCAGCAGCTCCGGGACTAGCGGAGACAATGAGCAGTTCTTC. This gives the protein CASSSGTSGDNEQFF. The chain recombines TRBV4-1 with TRBJ2-1; 11 nucleotides align to TRBD2. Trimming cost V 5 bases and J 5 bases; bases outside gene matches: 5. The germline V gene encodes CDR1 MGHRA and CDR2 YSYEKL. The CDR3 spans 15 residues.

J is TRBJ2-7 and V is TRBV6-1, with unresolved D. CDR3 size: 12 residues. Germline CDR1 reads MNHNS; CDR2 reads SASEGT. Trimming removed 2 bases from V and 3 bases from J, with 5 bases in between. The CDR3 reads CASSETVYEQYF. CDR3 coding DNA: TGTGCCAGCAGTGAAACTGTCTACGAGCAGTACTTC.

The rearrangement uses TRBV18 and TRBJ2-7; D may be TRBD2 (7 bases). V was clipped by 2 bases and J by 0 bases, with 14 bases between them. Germline CDR1 is KGHSH and CDR2 is LQKENI. The CDR3 is made up of 16 amino acids. CDR3 DNA sequence: TGTGCCAGCTCACCAGCCGGGGGGCTGATCTCCTACGAGCAGTACTTC. Translated: CASSPAGGLISYEQYF.

V is TRBV4-1 and J is TRBJ1-5; 7 bases line up with TRBD1. CDR3 length: 13 residues. Germline V gives CDR1 MGHRA, CDR2 YSYEKL. V trimming: 3 bases; J trimming: 8 bases; junction bases outside the gene matches: 4. The CDR3 DNA reads TGCGCCAGCAGCCACGATCAGGGGGAGCCCCAGCATTTT. It encodes CASSHDQGEPQHF.

V usage is TRBV27 and J usage is TRBJ2-2, with a possible D match to TRBD2 (6 bases). There are 13 residues in the CDR3. Trimming stripped 6 bases from V and 4 bases from J, with 9 bases between. The V gene's germline CDR1 is MNHEY and CDR2 SMNVEV (reference sequence). The CDR3 protein is CASRGGGTGELFF. The CDR3 nucleotides are TGTGCCAGCAGGGGGGGAGGCACCGGGGAGCTGTTTTTT.

The V and J genes are TRBV5-4 and TRBJ2-7; 8 positions match TRBD1. Trimming took 1 base from V and 3 from J; bases not matched to a gene: 6. The germline V gene has CDR1 SGHNT and CDR2 YYREEE (reference sequence). The CDR3 consists of 15 residues. CDR3 coding DNA: TGTGCCAGCAGCTTGTCGACAGGGGTGAACTACGAGCAGTACTTC. Translating gives CASSLSTGVNYEQYF.

V gene TRBV4-1 combines with J gene TRBJ2-7; the D gene is possibly TRBD1 (6 bases). CDR1 is MGHRA, CDR2 YSYEKL, per germline. The V end lost 1 base, the J end lost 10 bases, and 14 bases lay between the germline ends. The CDR3 consists of 13 residues. CDR3 loop: CASSQVLTGPQYF. The DNA for the CDR3 is TGCGCCAGCAGCCAAGTTTTGACAGGTCCTCAGTACTTC.

The DNA for the CDR3 is TGTGCCAGCAGCGTAGGTGGGGGGGGTCTGAGCACAGATACGCAGTATTTT. Encoded protein: CASSVGGGGLSTDTQYF. The chain recombines TRBV9 with TRBJ2-3, with 7 bases fitting TRBD2. V lost 0 bases, J lost 0 bases, and 7 bases stayed unmatched. Germline V gene sequence: CDR1 SGDLS, CDR2 YYNGEE. This CDR3 has 17 residues.

The J gene is TRBJ2-5, the V gene TRBV29-1; D remains ambiguous. This CDR3 is 10 amino acids long. Germline V lookup: CDR1 SQVTM, CDR2 ANQGSEA. Trimming took 7 bases from V and 5 from J, leaving 8 bases between them. The CDR3 is CSASQETQYF. The CDR3 nucleotides read TGCAGCGCCTCCCAGGAGACCCAGTACTTC.